These T cell receptor beta chains were read from a single sample in a study of blood T cell repertoires in COVID-19. TCRdb keeps only in-frame clones here, not all; method: immunoSEQ multiplex PCR. The sample includes about 160,000 clones, roughly 80% seen only once; the top ten take 3.7%. The sample was peripheral blood. The receptor set was obtained from a woman older than 75 with acute or convalescent COVID-19. Each CDR3 is given with its conserved first and last residue. The order of the fields is CDR3 length, V gene, J gene, clone size, D gene, CDR3 protein, CDR3 DNA. D genes are given only for firm matches. A clone size is listed for some rows: how often the clone was seen (once, few, many), or a class if it is expanded.

15	TRBV5-4	TRBJ2-2	.	TRBD1	CASSFNRGDTGELFF	TGTGCCAGCAGCTTCAACAGGGGGGACACCGGGGAGCTGTTTTTT
14	TRBV2	TRBJ1-3	.	.	CASREGSSGNTIYF	TGTGCCAGCAGGGAGGGGTCCTCTGGAAACACCATATATTTT
12	TRBV12-3/TRBV12-4	TRBJ2-5	.	TRBD2	CASRASGETQYF	TGTGCCAGCAGGGCTAGCGGGGAGACCCAGTACTTC
13	TRBV5-1	TRBJ1-2	.	.	CASSLASGYGYTF	TGCGCCAGCAGCTTGGCCTCGGGCTATGGCTACACCTTC
15	TRBV24-1	TRBJ2-1	.	TRBD2	CATSDSAGAQGEQFF	TGTGCCACCAGTGATAGTGCGGGAGCTCAAGGCGAGCAGTTCTTC
15	TRBV5-1	TRBJ1-1	.	.	CASRGQSIMNTEAFF	TGCGCCAGCAGGGGACAATCAATCATGAACACTGAAGCTTTCTTT
15	TRBV6-5	TRBJ2-1	.	.	CASSTYGQSYNEQFF	TGTGCCAGCAGTACCTATGGACAGTCCTACAATGAGCAGTTCTTC
13	TRBV3-1/TRBV3-2	TRBJ1-2	once	TRBD1	CASSSSTGYGYTF	TGTGCCAGCAGCTCTTCGACAGGGTATGGCTACACCTTC
16	TRBV6-1	TRBJ1-1	.	TRBD1	CASSAEGAGWNTEAFF	TGTGCCAGCAGTGCAGAGGGGGCGGGCTGGAACACTGAAGCTTTCTTT
15	TRBV7-2	TRBJ1-5	few	TRBD1	CASSSGQGRNQPQHF	TGTGCCAGCAGCTCCGGACAGGGGCGCAATCAGCCCCAGCATTTT
18	TRBV5-1	TRBJ2-5	.	TRBD2	CASSFGAGGPLTEETQYF	TGCGCCAGCAGCTTTGGCGCGGGGGGCCCACTTACTGAAGAGACCCAGTACTTC
17	TRBV18	TRBJ1-2	.	TRBD1	CASSPQATGVVNYGYTF	TGTGCCAGCTCACCACAGGCGACAGGGGTTGTCAACTATGGCTACACCTTC
13	TRBV2	TRBJ1-2	.	.	CASALELDYGYTF	TGTGCCAGCGCCCTCGAGTTAGACTATGGCTACACCTTC
16	TRBV5-6	TRBJ1-1	.	TRBD1	CASSHWTGGRYTEAFF	TGTGCCAGCAGCCACTGGACAGGGGGCAGGTACACTGAAGCTTTCTTT
17	TRBV5-6	TRBJ2-4	.	TRBD2	CASSFLSSGEPKNIQYF	TGTGCCAGCAGCTTTTTGTCTAGCGGGGAACCCAAAAACATTCAGTACTTC
12	TRBV30	TRBJ1-2	once	.	CAWSGVLYGYTF	TGTGCCTGGTCAGGGGTATTATATGGCTACACCTTC
13	TRBV5-1	TRBJ2-7	.	.	CASSFGGGAEQYF	TGCGCCAGCAGCTTTGGAGGGGGCGCCGAGCAGTACTTC
16	TRBV9	TRBJ2-5	.	TRBD1	CASSVHPNRGQETQYF	TGTGCCAGCAGCGTTCACCCAAACAGGGGCCAAGAGACCCAGTACTTC
15	TRBV6-6	TRBJ2-1	few	.	CASGTVLVNYNEQFF	TGTGCCAGCGGTACTGTACTAGTTAACTACAATGAGCAGTTCTTC
13	TRBV10-3	TRBJ1-6	.	TRBD1	CAHGQGNNSPLHF	TGTGCCCACGGACAGGGTAATAATTCACCCCTCCACTTT
13	TRBV6-5	TRBJ2-5	.	TRBD2	CASRGLAGETQYF	TGTGCCAGCAGGGGACTAGCCGGGGAGACCCAGTACTTC
15	TRBV6-6	TRBJ1-1	.	TRBD1	CASSRGTDPNTEAFF	TGTGCCAGCAGCCGGGGGACAGACCCAAACACTGAAGCTTTCTTT
14	TRBV9	TRBJ1-6	few	TRBD1	CASRDRHLNSPLHF	TGTGCCAGCAGGGACAGGCACCTTAATTCACCCCTCCACTTT
15	TRBV7-3	TRBJ1-2	.	.	CASSLEGTTAYGYTF	TGTGCCAGCAGCTTAGAGGGAACGACCGCTTATGGCTACACCTTC
15	TRBV6-5	TRBJ1-5	.	.	CASRRGGLTYQPQHF	TGTGCCAGCAGGCGGGGGGGGCTTACGTACCAGCCCCAGCATTTT
15	TRBV6-5	TRBJ2-1	.	TRBD2	CASSPQTSRSNEQFF	TGTGCCAGCAGTCCCCAGACTAGCCGAAGCAATGAGCAGTTCTTC
16	TRBV18	TRBJ1-2	.	.	CASSPSIGETLNGYTF	TGTGCCAGCTCACCATCGATCGGAGAAACTCTCAATGGCTACACCTTC
14	TRBV2	TRBJ1-4	.	TRBD1	CASSGGTGHEKLFF	TGTGCCAGCAGTGGGGGGACAGGGCATGAAAAACTGTTTTTT
19	TRBV19	TRBJ1-5	.	.	CASTGGPLNTGIRGQPQHF	TGTGCCAGTACGGGGGGACCCCTAAACACTGGGATCAGGGGTCAGCCCCAGCATTTT
14	TRBV9	TRBJ2-3	.	.	CASSSLQTTDTQYF	TGTGCCAGCAGTAGCCTCCAAACCACAGATACGCAGTATTTT
15	TRBV3-1/TRBV3-2	TRBJ2-1	.	.	CASSLRTIFYNEQFF	TGTGCCAGCAGCCTCCGGACTATATTCTACAATGAGCAGTTCTTC
15	TRBV5-1	TRBJ2-3	.	TRBD1	CASRVRTGSADTQYF	TGCGCCAGCAGGGTTAGGACAGGGTCGGCAGATACGCAGTATTTT
14	TRBV6-5	TRBJ1-1	.	.	CASRELGVGTEAFF	TGTGCCAGCAGGGAGCTAGGGGTAGGCACTGAAGCTTTCTTT
15	TRBV5-1	TRBJ2-2	.	.	CASGGGTVNTGELFF	TGCGCCAGCGGAGGAGGGACAGTTAACACCGGGGAGCTGTTTTTT
14	TRBV2	TRBJ1-5	.	TRBD1	CASSDEGARQPQHF	TGTGCCAGCAGTGATGAGGGGGCGCGTCAGCCCCAGCATTTT
13	TRBV2	TRBJ1-4	.	.	CANQQDRNEKLFF	TGTGCCAACCAACAGGACAGAAATGAAAAACTGTTTTTT
13	TRBV19	TRBJ1-1	.	TRBD1	CASSPFRDRGAFF	TGTGCCAGTAGCCCCTTCCGGGACAGGGGAGCTTTCTTT
15	TRBV30	TRBJ2-5	.	TRBD2	CAWNPSGSNQETQYF	TGTGCCTGGAATCCTAGCGGGAGCAACCAAGAGACCCAGTACTTC
16	TRBV5-1	TRBJ2-1	.	.	CASSLAGAGAYNEQFF	TGCGCCAGCAGCTTGGCCGGCGCTGGAGCTTACAATGAGCAGTTCTTC
13	TRBV6-4	TRBJ1-1	.	.	CASRTGSGTEAFF	TGTGCCAGCAGAACAGGGTCGGGCACTGAAGCTTTCTTT
12	TRBV5-1	TRBJ2-1	.	.	CASSLLEGEQFF	TGCGCCAGCAGCTTGTTAGAGGGTGAGCAGTTCTTC
19	TRBV23-1	TRBJ1-5	.	TRBD1	CASSQLSRDRGNSNQPQHF	TGCGCCAGCAGTCAATTGTCCCGGGACAGGGGGAATAGCAATCAGCCCCAGCATTTT
17	TRBV9	TRBJ2-2	.	TRBD2	CASSVFSSGGGTGELFF	TGTGCCAGCAGCGTATTCAGTAGCGGGGGAGGGACCGGGGAGCTGTTTTTT
12	TRBV7-2	TRBJ2-4	.	.	CASGTYKNIQYF	TGTGCCAGCGGGACATACAAAAACATTCAGTACTTC
17	TRBV27	TRBJ1-6	.	TRBD1	CASSLSGTGEYNSPLHF	TGTGCCAGCAGTTTATCGGGGACAGGGGAATATAATTCACCCCTCCACTTT
15	TRBV18	TRBJ2-1	once	.	CASSPTGVVYNEQFF	TGTGCCAGCTCCCCGACAGGCGTTGTCTACAATGAGCAGTTCTTC
15	TRBV13	TRBJ2-1	.	TRBD1	CASSPAGQGKHEQFF	TGTGCCAGCAGCCCAGCGGGACAGGGGAAGCATGAGCAGTTCTTC
14	TRBV19	TRBJ1-1	.	TRBD1	CASRDRRVNTEAFF	TGTGCCAGCAGGGACAGACGTGTAAACACTGAAGCTTTCTTT
15	TRBV30	TRBJ2-2	.	TRBD1	CAWSDWTGGTGELFF	TGTGCCTGGAGTGACTGGACAGGGGGAACCGGGGAGCTGTTTTTT
15	TRBV4-2	TRBJ2-5	.	TRBD2	CASSQVFGGAETQYF	TGTGCCAGCAGCCAAGTCTTCGGGGGGGCGGAGACCCAGTACTTC
15	TRBV2	TRBJ2-7	.	.	CASSDRGAASYEQYF	TGTGCCAGCAGTGATCGGGGTGCGGCCTCCTACGAGCAGTACTTC
15	TRBV7-9	TRBJ2-3	.	TRBD1	CASSWDSLGTDTQYF	TGTGCCAGCTCATGGGACAGTTTGGGGACAGATACGCAGTATTTT
16	TRBV2	TRBJ1-5	.	.	CASSEEQQYSNQPQHF	TGTGCCAGCAGTGAAGAACAGCAGTATAGCAATCAGCCCCAGCATTTT